Below, one T cell receptor beta chain is given with its context. Its target is not known. Given a much more abundant clone one base away, this may be a read error. TCRdb fed the PCR reads into MiXCR, producing one record per CDR3 protein. The data show some 650,000 distinct CDR3 sequences, with nearly 20% seen just once and roughly 0.9% held by the top ten. V shed 0 bases and J shed 2 bases, with 10 bases lying between them. The CDR3 totals 15 residues. Germline CDR1 and CDR2: KGHSH and LQKENI. This sample is drawn from a study of molecular identifiers for immune sequencing clone quantification. The overall study: Four of five RNA aliquots from roughly 21,000 or 96,000 naive CD8 T cells were sequenced. Findings and caveats of the study: Clones exceeding 20 RNA copies carried over 97% of effector molecules but under 1% of naive-cell molecules. Highly expanded clone sizes could be underestimated by identical TCR molecules sharing a barcode. Spiked Jurkat TCR RNA equal to one cell could reportedly be picked out among 940,000 or so naive cells.

The rearrangement uses TRBV18 and TRBJ1-1; D call uncertain. The receptor was isolated from a human donor in good health. Some libraries in this study had Jurkat cell RNA spiked in. The material sequenced was naive CD8+ T cells from blood, with Jurkat cell RNA spiked in. The subset here: FACS-sorted CD8+CD4-CCR7+CD45RA+ naive T cells. The CDR3 DNA reads TGTGCCAGCTCACCACCGGTCGGGAGAAACACTGAAGCTTTCTTT. Translated, it gives CASSPPVGRNTEAFF.